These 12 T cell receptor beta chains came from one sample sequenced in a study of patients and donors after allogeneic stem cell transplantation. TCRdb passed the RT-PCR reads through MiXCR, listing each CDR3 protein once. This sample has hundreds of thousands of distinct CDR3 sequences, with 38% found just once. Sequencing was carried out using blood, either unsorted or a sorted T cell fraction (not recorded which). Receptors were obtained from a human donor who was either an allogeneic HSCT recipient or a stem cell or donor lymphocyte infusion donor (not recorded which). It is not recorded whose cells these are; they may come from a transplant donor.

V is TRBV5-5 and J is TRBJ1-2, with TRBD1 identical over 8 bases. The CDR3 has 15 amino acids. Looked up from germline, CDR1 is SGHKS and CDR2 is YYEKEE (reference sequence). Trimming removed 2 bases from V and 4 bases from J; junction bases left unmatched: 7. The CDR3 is CASSFATGGVYGYTF. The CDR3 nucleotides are TGTGCCAGCAGCTTCGCAACAGGGGGTGTCTATGGCTACACCTTC.

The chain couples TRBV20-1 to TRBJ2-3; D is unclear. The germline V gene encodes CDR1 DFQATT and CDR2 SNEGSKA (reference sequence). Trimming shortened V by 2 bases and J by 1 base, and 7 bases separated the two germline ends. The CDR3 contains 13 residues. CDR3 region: CSARSLRTDTQYF. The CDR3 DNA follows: TGCAGTGCTAGAAGCCTCCGCACAGATACGCAGTATTTT.

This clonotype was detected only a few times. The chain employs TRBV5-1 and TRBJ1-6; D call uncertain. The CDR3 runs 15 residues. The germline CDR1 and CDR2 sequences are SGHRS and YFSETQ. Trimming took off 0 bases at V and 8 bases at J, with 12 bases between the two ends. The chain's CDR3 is CASSLGTTRDSPLHF. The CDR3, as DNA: TGCGCCAGCAGCTTGGGGACCACGCGGGATTCACCCCTCCACTTT.

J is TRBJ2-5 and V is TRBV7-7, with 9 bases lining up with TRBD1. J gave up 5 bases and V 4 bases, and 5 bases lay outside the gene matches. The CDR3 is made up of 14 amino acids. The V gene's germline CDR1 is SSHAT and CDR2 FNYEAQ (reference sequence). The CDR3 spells CASSSGQGLETQYF. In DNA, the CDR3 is TGTGCCAGCAGCTCGGGACAGGGCTTGGAGACCCAGTACTTC.

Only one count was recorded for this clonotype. This CDR3 reads CASNGGDGKLFF. The CDR3 DNA follows: TGCGCCAGCAACGGGGGAGATGGTAAACTGTTTTTT. This chain joins TRBV5-1 and TRBJ1-4; D possibly corresponds to TRBD1 (5 bases). CDR3 length: 12 amino acids. Trimming pared 6 bases from V and 11 bases from J, leaving 14 bases between. Germline assignment: CDR1 SGHRS and CDR2 YFSETQ.

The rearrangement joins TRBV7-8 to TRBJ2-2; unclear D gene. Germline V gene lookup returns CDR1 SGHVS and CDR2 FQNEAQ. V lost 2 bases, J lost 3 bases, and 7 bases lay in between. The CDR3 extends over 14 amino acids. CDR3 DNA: TGTGCCAGCAGCTTAAATCGGCACACCGGGGAGCTGTTTTTT. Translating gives CASSLNRHTGELFF.

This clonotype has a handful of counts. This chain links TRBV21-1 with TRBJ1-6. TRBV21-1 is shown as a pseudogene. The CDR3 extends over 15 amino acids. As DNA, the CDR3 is TGTGCCAGCAGCAACGATCAGGGAGGTGATTCACCCCTCCACTTT. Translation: CASSNDQGGDSPLHF.

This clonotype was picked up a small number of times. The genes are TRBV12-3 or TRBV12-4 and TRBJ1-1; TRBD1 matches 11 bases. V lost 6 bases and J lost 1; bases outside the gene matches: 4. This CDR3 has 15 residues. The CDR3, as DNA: TGTGCCAGCAGCCCCGGGACAGGGGGGAACACTGAAGCTTTCTTT. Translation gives CASSPGTGGNTEAFF.

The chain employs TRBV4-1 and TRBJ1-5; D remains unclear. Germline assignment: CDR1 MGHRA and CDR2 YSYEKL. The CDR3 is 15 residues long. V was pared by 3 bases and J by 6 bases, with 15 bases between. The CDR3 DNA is TGCGCCAGCAGCCAGGATCATGGGAGTGGTCAGCCCCAGCATTTT. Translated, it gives CASSQDHGSGQPQHF.

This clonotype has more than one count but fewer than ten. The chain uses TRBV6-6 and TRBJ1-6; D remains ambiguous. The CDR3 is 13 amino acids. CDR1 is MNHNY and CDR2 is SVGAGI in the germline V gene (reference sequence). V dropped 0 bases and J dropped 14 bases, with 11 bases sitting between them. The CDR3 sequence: CASSYSFKEALHF. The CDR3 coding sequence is TGTGCCAGCAGTTACTCCTTTAAGGAGGCCCTCCACTTT.

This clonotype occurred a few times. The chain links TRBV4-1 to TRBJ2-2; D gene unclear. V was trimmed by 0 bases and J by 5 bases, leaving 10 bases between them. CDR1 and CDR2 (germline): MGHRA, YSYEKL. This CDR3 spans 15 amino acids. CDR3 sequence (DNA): TGCGCCAGCAGCCAAGAGTACAGCGCAACCGGGGAGCTGTTTTTT. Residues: CASSQEYSATGELFF.

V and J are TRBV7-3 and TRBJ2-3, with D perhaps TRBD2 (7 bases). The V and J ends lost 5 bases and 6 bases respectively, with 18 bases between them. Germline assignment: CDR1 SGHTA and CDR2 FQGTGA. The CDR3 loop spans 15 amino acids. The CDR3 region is CASSPGLSGGDTQYF. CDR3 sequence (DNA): TGTGCCAGCAGCCCGGGACTATCCGGGGGCGATACGCAGTATTTT.